The clone carrying this T cell receptor (beta chain) was seen more than once but under ten times. Its target is not known. The V and J ends lost 6 bases and 3 bases respectively, with 8 bases between them. CDR1 is SEHNR, CDR2 FQNEAQ, per germline (reference sequence). The CDR3 sequence is 12 residues long. From PBMCs, CD4+ and CD8+ T cells were sorted. Once RNA had been extracted, it was reverse transcribed into cDNA to act as the sequencing template. The method was immunoSEQ multiplex PCR; TCRdb's version includes in-frame clones alone and lacks a portion of them. The table records about 200,000 clones, 45% to 70% of them present only once. The sample comes from a study of CD8+ T cells in alopecia areata. Whole-study findings and limits: Relative to normal scalp, lesional scalp, especially alopecia totalis/universalis, showed higher clonality. The study also sequences resident alphabeta T cells of normal skin in scalp samples. TCRs were shared less clearly across patients than in mice, possibly for HLA-related reasons.

The TCR sequence derives from a human donor in good health. Sample: CD8+ T cells sorted from blood. The gene calls are TRBV7-9 and TRBJ1-1; D not resolved. CDR3 sequence: CASSSGYTEAFF. In DNA form, the CDR3 reads TGTGCCAGCAGTTCGGGGTACACTGAAGCTTTCTTT.